These T cell receptor beta chains were read from a single sample in a study of PD-L1 blockade in urothelial cancer. The repertoire was sequenced with immunoSEQ multiplex PCR; TCRdb's copy has only in-frame clones and lacks some. This sample has about 110,000 clones, with about 85% found just once. This specimen was PBMCs, taken around atezolizumab (anti-PD-L1) treatment. The receptors shown here come from a man over 45 with urothelial cancer. Both conserved end residues are trimmed from each CDR3. Each record gives: V gene, D gene, J gene, CDR3 protein. D genes are given only for firm matches.

V gene: TRBV28; D gene: TRBD1; J gene: TRBJ1-4; CDR3 protein: ASSPSGGRSEKLF
V gene: TRBV6-6; D gene: -; J gene: TRBJ1-5; CDR3 protein: ASTNDGNQPQH
V gene: TRBV11-1; D gene: -; J gene: TRBJ2-7; CDR3 protein: ASSLVSGEQY
V gene: TRBV10-3; D gene: TRBD1; J gene: TRBJ1-1; CDR3 protein: AIREGTGRGTEAF
V gene: TRBV28; D gene: -; J gene: TRBJ1-2; CDR3 protein: ASSFHPRNYGYT
V gene: TRBV13; D gene: -; J gene: TRBJ2-3; CDR3 protein: ASRKWGADTQY
V gene: TRBV2; D gene: TRBD2; J gene: TRBJ2-1; CDR3 protein: ASSELGRGLGMALNEQF
V gene: TRBV28; D gene: TRBD1; J gene: TRBJ2-3; CDR3 protein: ASSITGTDSTDTQY
V gene: TRBV19; D gene: -; J gene: TRBJ1-6; CDR3 protein: ASKARQADSPLH
V gene: TRBV19; D gene: -; J gene: TRBJ1-4; CDR3 protein: ASSKQDSRLF
V gene: TRBV4-1; D gene: -; J gene: TRBJ1-5; CDR3 protein: ASSQDTGMGQPQH
V gene: TRBV28; D gene: -; J gene: TRBJ2-3; CDR3 protein: ASSLAGTTDTQY
V gene: TRBV5-6; D gene: -; J gene: TRBJ2-5; CDR3 protein: AGSLPQGQETQY
V gene: TRBV9; D gene: -; J gene: TRBJ2-2; CDR3 protein: ASSVALSRTAANTGELF
V gene: TRBV10-3; D gene: -; J gene: TRBJ1-1; CDR3 protein: AISGGSEAF
V gene: TRBV27; D gene: TRBD2; J gene: TRBJ2-1; CDR3 protein: ASSFELAGGREQF